The 23 T cell receptor beta chains below come from one sample, sequenced in a study of T cells in Graves' hyperthyroidism and ophthalmopathy. It was RNA transcripts that yielded the amplified TCR beta CDR3 regions. Initially, a first-round RT-PCR of the TCR CDR3 employed the HTBI primer set. TCRdb re-called the multiplex PCR reads through MiXCR, storing one row per CDR3 protein. The repertoire holds approximately 25,000 distinct CDR3 sequences, with nearly 45% as singletons. Specimen: blood. The receptors here all came from a woman in her 30s with Graves' hyperthyroidism.

This sequence joins TRBV12-3 or TRBV12-4 and TRBJ1-4; weak D call: TRBD1 (5 bases). This CDR3 region has 13 residues. V was clipped by 3 bases and J by 8 bases, with 10 bases between them. CDR3 residues: CASSFRGLEKLFF. The CDR3 region has the DNA TGTGCCAGCAGTTTCCGGGGGTTGGAAAAACTGTTTTTT.

This clonotype was counted many times. This chain links TRBV5-1 with TRBJ2-5; possibly TRBD1 for D (5 bases). V was trimmed by 3 bases and J by 5 bases, leaving 14 bases between them. This CDR3 is 14 amino acids long. Germline values: CDR1 SGHRS, CDR2 YFSETQ. CDR3 in DNA: TGCGCCAGCAGCTGGGGTGTGGGGCAGGAGACCCAGTACTTC. It yields the protein CASSWGVGQETQYF.

V is TRBV20-1 and J is TRBJ2-2, with D possibly being TRBD1 (6 bases). Looked up from germline, CDR1 is DFQATT and CDR2 is SNEGSKA (reference sequence). The CDR3 totals 15 residues. The germline V and J ends were trimmed by 6 bases and 11 bases, with 25 bases remaining between them. The CDR3 protein is CSALIQGNRRDELFF. Written as DNA, the CDR3 is TGCAGTGCGCTTATTCAGGGGAACAGACGCGACGAGCTGTTTTTT.

Ten or more counts support this clonotype. This chain connects TRBV19 to TRBJ2-1, with D maybe TRBD2 (5 bases). The germline gives CDR1 LNHDA, CDR2 SQIVND (reference sequence). There are 13 residues in the CDR3. V was cut by 7 bases and J by 10 bases, with 17 bases left in between. The CDR3 coding sequence is TGTGCCAGTATAACAGCGGTGGGCGGCGAGCAGTTCTTC. This translates into CASITAVGGEQFF.

This chain links TRBV30 with TRBJ2-1; 11 positions match TRBD2. CDR3 length: 14 amino acids. J gave up 8 bases and V 2 bases, and 5 bases lay outside the gene matches. Germline assignment: CDR1 GTSNPN and CDR2 SVGIG (reference sequence). Here the CDR3 reads CAWSRGLAVDEQFF. The CDR3 nucleotides are TGTGCCTGGAGTCGGGGACTAGCGGTGGATGAGCAGTTCTTC.

This clonotype is labeled as large. The chain uses TRBV7-9 and TRBJ2-2; D is ambiguous. The germline V gene encodes CDR1 SEHNR and CDR2 FQNEAQ (reference sequence). The CDR3 is 13 residues long. V lost 5 bases, J lost 4 bases, and 8 bases lay in between. CDR3 sequence: CASSQAVTGELFF. CDR3 DNA sequence: TGTGCCAGCAGCCAGGCGGTCACCGGGGAGCTGTTTTTT.

On this clonotype: The junction shows a germline mismatch at one end, possibly a read error. The V gene is TRBV11-3, the J gene TRBJ2-7; 7 bases fit TRBD1. CDR1 SGHNT and CDR2 YENEEA come from the germline V gene. The CDR3 has 14 amino acids. For the CDR3, the DNA is TGCGCCAGCAGCCCCCGCTACAGGGGCTACGAGCAGTACTTC. It specifies CASSPRYRGYEQYF.

The count of this clonotype is one. The V gene is TRBV20-1, the J gene TRBJ2-5, with 8 bases aligning to TRBD2. Germline CDR1 and CDR2: DFQATT and SNEGSKA (reference sequence). The CDR3 has 17 residues. V shed 3 bases, J shed 5 bases, and the junction held 17 bases outside the gene matches. The CDR3 DNA sequence: TGCAGTGCTAGTTCGCCGATTAGCGGGAACACCGGGGAGACCCAGTACTTC. Translated: CSASSPISGNTGETQYF.

V usage is TRBV20-1 and J usage is TRBJ1-5, with TRBD1 as a possible D gene (6 bases). CDR1 DFQATT and CDR2 SNEGSKA come from the germline V gene (reference sequence). The CDR3 covers 16 residues. Trimming removed 0 bases at V and 2 bases at J, with 14 bases between. CDR3 protein: CSARDRVGGGNQPQHF. CDR3 DNA sequence: TGCAGTGCTAGAGATCGGGTAGGGGGAGGCAATCAGCCCCAGCATTTT.

The chain employs TRBV2 and TRBJ1-1; 10 nucleotides match TRBD1. This CDR3 region has 13 residues. Germline values: CDR1 SNHLY, CDR2 FYNNEI. With 8 bases clipped from V and 7 bases from J, the junction kept 7 bases outside the gene matches. CDR3 in amino acids: CASDRDRGIEAFF. The DNA for the CDR3 is TGTGCCAGCGACCGGGACAGGGGTATTGAAGCTTTCTTT.

V and J are TRBV19 and TRBJ1-6, with D possibly matching TRBD1 (5 bases). Germline lookup yields CDR1 LNHDA and CDR2 SQIVND (reference sequence). V lost 1 base, J lost 9 bases, and 7 bases lay in between. CDR3 size: 13 residues. The CDR3 DNA is TGTGCCAGTAGTATAGGGACAAGTTCACCCCTCCACTTT. Its translation is CASSIGTSSPLHF.

A note on this clonotype: A single base separates this from a much larger clone, so it may be a read error. This chain links TRBV9 with TRBJ2-1; TRBD2 matches at 10 bases. Germline CDR1 SGDLS, CDR2 YYNGEE. This CDR3 is 16 amino acids long. The CDR3 sequence: CASSPHLAGAGNERFF. Here the CDR3 DNA reads TGTGCCAGCAGCCCCCATCTAGCGGGAGCAGGCAATGAGCGGTTCTTC.

This clonotype occurred a few times. The J gene is TRBJ2-5, the V gene TRBV27; 8 bases agree with TRBD1. Germline V gene sequence: CDR1 MNHEY, CDR2 SMNVEV (reference sequence). The CDR3 totals 19 residues. After removal of 6 bases from V and 5 bases from J, the junction contained 23 bases not matched to a gene. CDR3 residues: CASRARQGARKDQGETQYF. DNA of the CDR3: TGTGCCAGCAGGGCTCGGCAGGGGGCGAGAAAGGACCAGGGGGAGACCCAGTACTTC.

Concerning this clonotype itself: A read error is likely, as this CDR3 ends without the conserved phenylalanine or tryptophan. The DNA is omitted, as the CDR3 cannot be located on it reliably, and the CDR3 follows TCRdb's listing. The gene calls are TRBV7-6 and TRBJ1-1; the table names TRBD1, a call not compared with the DNA. Germline V gene sequence: CDR1 SGHVS, CDR2 FNYEAQ. Including both end residues, the CDR3 is 12 amino acids long. CDR3 sequence reads: CASSRTPKDSFY.

As regards this clonotype: Here the CDR3 omits its conserved ending phenylalanine or tryptophan, so a read error is the likely source. Because the CDR3's place on the DNA is in doubt, the DNA is left out and the CDR3 is given as listed by TCRdb. This sequence joins TRBV13 and TRBJ1-1; the tabulated D call, TRBD1, remains unverified against the DNA. Germline V gene sequence: CDR1 PRHDT, CDR2 FYEKMQ (reference sequence). Counting both end residues, the CDR3 totals 12 amino acids. The CDR3 here is CASSSGTGEAFL.

The rearrangement joins TRBV7-2 to TRBJ2-1; D could derive from TRBD1 or TRBD2 (5 bases each). The V end lost 7 bases, the J end lost 8 bases, and 12 bases lay between the germline ends. This CDR3 comprises 12 residues. CDR1 and CDR2 (germline): SGHTA, FQGNSA. CDR3 in amino acids: CASIREGDEQFF. The DNA of the CDR3 is TGTGCCAGCATCCGGGAAGGGGATGAGCAGTTCTTC.

At least ten counts were recorded for this clonotype. The gene calls are TRBV6-1 and TRBJ1-1, with a possible D match to TRBD1 (6 bases). The CDR3 has 10 amino acids. Germline assignment: CDR1 MNHNS and CDR2 SASEGT. V lost 6 bases and J lost 11, with 10 bases in between. The chain's CDR3 is CASSYRDAFF. For the CDR3, the DNA is TGTGCCAGCAGCTACAGGGATGCTTTCTTT.

This clonotype was detected many times. This chain links TRBV6-1 with TRBJ2-1; tentatively, D is TRBD2 (5 bases). V gave up 3 bases and J gave up 8 bases, with 11 bases separating them. The CDR3 extends over 13 amino acids. Germline CDR1 is MNHNS and CDR2 is SASEGT. The DNA for the CDR3 is TGTGCCAGCAGTGACGAACCGGGGTATGAGCAGTTCTTC. Residues: CASSDEPGYEQFF.

This clonotype is medium-sized within its sample. The chain combines TRBV20-1 with TRBJ2-7; 7 bases map to TRBD1. With 6 bases clipped from V and 4 bases from J, the junction kept 9 bases outside the gene matches. The CDR3 totals 13 residues. CDR1 is DFQATT and CDR2 is SNEGSKA in the germline V gene (reference sequence). CDR3 residues: CSAPGTVDYEQYF. In DNA, the CDR3 is TGCAGTGCCCCTGGGACAGTAGATTACGAGCAGTACTTC.

V usage is TRBV10-1 and J usage is TRBJ2-3; 7 positions match TRBD2. The J segment lost 2 bases and the V segment lost 0 bases, leaving 5 bases of the junction unmatched. CDR3 length: 16 residues. Germline V lookup: CDR1 WNHNN, CDR2 SYGVQD (reference sequence). The CDR3 is CASSESSAGDTDTQYF. CDR3 coding DNA: TGCGCCAGCAGTGAGTCTTCGGCGGGGGACACAGATACGCAGTATTTT.

This clonotype showed up many times. This chain connects TRBV6-6 to TRBJ2-5; D is possibly TRBD2 (6 bases). Trimming left V 6 bases short and J 5 bases short, with 28 bases between. The CDR3 loop spans 18 amino acids. Germline V gene sequence: CDR1 MNHNY, CDR2 SVGAGI (reference sequence). CDR3 residues: CASSDKIMGGTGMETQYF. DNA for the CDR3: TGTGCCAGCAGCGATAAAATTATGGGCGGGACTGGGATGGAGACCCAGTACTTC.

This clonotype qualifies as medium-sized (0.01 to 0.1%). The chain couples TRBV10-3 to TRBJ2-1; perhaps D is TRBD1 or TRBD2 (6 bases each). V dropped 6 bases and J dropped 10 bases, with 16 bases sitting between them. CDR1 and CDR2 from the germline V gene are ENHRY and SYGVKD. This CDR3 contains 13 residues. CDR3 sequence (DNA): TGTGCCATCAGGGGGGGCAACGGGGAAGAGCAGTTCTTC. It yields the protein CAIRGGNGEEQFF.

Ten or more counts support this clonotype. The rearrangement links TRBV30 to TRBJ2-7, with D maybe TRBD2 (7 bases). Trimming removed 0 bases at V and 2 bases at J, with 11 bases between. CDR1 GTSNPN and CDR2 SVGIG come from the germline V gene (reference sequence). The CDR3 is 14 amino acids. The CDR3 DNA follows: TGTGCCTGGAGTGTTGGGGAGGGGGCCTACGAGCAGTACTTC. Its protein is CAWSVGEGAYEQYF.